The source of this T cell receptor beta chain is a study of T-cell memory formation after mild COVID-19. General study findings and limits: In pre-infection memory, a portion of responding clones appeared, which suggested that cross-reactive memory joined. From day 15 to 85, contracting clones were balanced between CD4 and CD8, whereas later expanders leaned toward CD4+.

TCRdb passed the 5' RACE reads through MiXCR, listing each CDR3 protein once. The sample lists 110,000 or so distinct CDR3 sequences; about 24% were seen once. The CDR3 covers 15 residues. Germline CDR1 reads MRHNA; CDR2 reads SNTAGT. Trimming removed 2 bases from V and 5 bases from J; junction bases left unmatched: 5. This clonotype was seen many times. Antigen: not known. The sequence derives from a young man who had mild COVID-19 (a few samples of this study predate the infection). Cell type and time point are not known. Sequencing input: PBMCs or a T cell subset sorted from them (not recorded which). This sequence joins TRBV6-4 and TRBJ2-3, with 9 bases identical to TRBD2. For the CDR3, the DNA is TGTGCCAGCAGTGACGGTGCGGGGGGGCAAGATACGCAGTATTTT. It yields the protein CASSDGAGGQDTQYF.